The clone carrying this TCR beta chain has just one count. Its matching antigen is unknown. This entry belongs to a study of radiotherapy plus CTLA-4 blockade in lung cancer. Background on the study: Of all patients, more than 15% responded objectively and approximately 31% showed disease control. Study findings and constraints: TCR clones of tumor origin grew in blood after radiotherapy plus ipilimumab.

Method: immunoSEQ multiplex PCR; TCRdb's copy keeps in-frame clones and lacks some. The data contain around 72,000 clones, around 82% of them seen just once; the ten biggest clones take up roughly 7%. Germline V gives CDR1 SGHRS, CDR2 YFSETQ. CDR3 length equals 15 residues. Trimming removed 4 bases from V and 3 bases from J; junction bases left unmatched: 9. Focal radiation plus CTLA-4 blockade with ipilimumab was administered to patients who had chemo-refractory metastatic non-small-cell lung cancer. The source is a human donor with non-small cell lung cancer who had a complete response to radiotherapy plus ipilimumab. The genes are TRBV5-1 and TRBJ2-7; TRBD1 aligns across 8 bases. Sequenced material: peripheral blood, taken from a patient treated with radiotherapy plus ipilimumab. This chain's CDR3 is CASSVEGQGDYEQYF. DNA for the CDR3: TGCGCCAGCAGCGTAGAAGGACAGGGCGACTACGAGCAGTACTTC.